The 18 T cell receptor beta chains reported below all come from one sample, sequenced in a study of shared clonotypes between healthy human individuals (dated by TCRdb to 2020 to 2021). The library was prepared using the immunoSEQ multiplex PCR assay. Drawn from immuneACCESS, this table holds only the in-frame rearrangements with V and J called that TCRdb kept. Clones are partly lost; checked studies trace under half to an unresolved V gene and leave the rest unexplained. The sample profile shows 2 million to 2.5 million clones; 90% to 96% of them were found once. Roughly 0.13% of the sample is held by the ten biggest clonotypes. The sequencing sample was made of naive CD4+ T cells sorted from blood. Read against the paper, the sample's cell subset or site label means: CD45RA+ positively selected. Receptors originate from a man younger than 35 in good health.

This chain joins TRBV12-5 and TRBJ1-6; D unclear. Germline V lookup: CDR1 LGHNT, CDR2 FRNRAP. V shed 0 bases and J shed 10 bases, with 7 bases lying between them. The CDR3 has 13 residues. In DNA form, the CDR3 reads TGTGCTAGTGGTTTGGTAAACGGATCACCCCTCCACTTT. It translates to CASGLVNGSPLHF.

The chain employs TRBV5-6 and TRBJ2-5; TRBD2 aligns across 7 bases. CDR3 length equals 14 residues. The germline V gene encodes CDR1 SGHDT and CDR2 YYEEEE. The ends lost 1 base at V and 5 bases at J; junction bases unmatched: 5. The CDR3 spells CASSLWRGSETQYF. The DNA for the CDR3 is TGTGCCAGCAGCTTGTGGCGGGGGTCGGAGACCCAGTACTTC.

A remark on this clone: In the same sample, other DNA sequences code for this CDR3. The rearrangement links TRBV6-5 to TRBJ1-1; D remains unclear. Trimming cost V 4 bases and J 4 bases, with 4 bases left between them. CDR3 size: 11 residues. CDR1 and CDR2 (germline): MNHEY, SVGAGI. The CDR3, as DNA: TGTGCCAGCAGTTCGGGCACTGAAGCTTTCTTT. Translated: CASSSGTEAFF.

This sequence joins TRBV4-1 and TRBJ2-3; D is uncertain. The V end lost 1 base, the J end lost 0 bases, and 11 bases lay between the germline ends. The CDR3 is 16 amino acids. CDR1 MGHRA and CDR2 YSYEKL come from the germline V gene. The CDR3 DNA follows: TGCGCCAGCAGCCAAGGTACTGGGGTCAGCACAGATACGCAGTATTTT. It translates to CASSQGTGVSTDTQYF.

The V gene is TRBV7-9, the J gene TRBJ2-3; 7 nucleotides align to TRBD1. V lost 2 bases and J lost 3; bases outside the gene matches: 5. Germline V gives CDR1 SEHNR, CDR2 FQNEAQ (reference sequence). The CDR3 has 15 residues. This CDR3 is CASSLTGAGTDTQYF. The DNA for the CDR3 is TGTGCCAGCAGCTTAACAGGGGCTGGGACAGATACGCAGTATTTT.

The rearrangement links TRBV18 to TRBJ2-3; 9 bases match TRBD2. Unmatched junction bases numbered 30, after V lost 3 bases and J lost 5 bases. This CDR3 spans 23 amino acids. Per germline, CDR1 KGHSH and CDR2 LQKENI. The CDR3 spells CASSPANHFRPAGGTSTLDTQYF. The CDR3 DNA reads TGTGCCAGCTCACCCGCCAACCACTTCCGACCCGCGGGAGGGACCTCAACACTAGATACGCAGTATTTT.

The CDR3 spells CASSGDFYSPLHF. The CDR3 DNA reads TGCGCCAGCAGCGGGGACTTTTATTCACCCCTCCACTTT. The rearrangement uses TRBV5-1 and TRBJ1-6; D might be TRBD1 (5 bases). This CDR3 contains 13 residues. The V end was cut by 4 bases, the J end by 8 bases, with 10 bases between. In germline, CDR1 is SGHRS, CDR2 YFSETQ. Drawing the rest from reference TRBV5-1 and TRBJ1-6, the complete variable domain is KAGVTQTPRYLIKTRGQQVTLSCSPISGHRSVSWYQQTPGQGLQFLFEYFSETQRNKGNFPGRFSGRQFSNSRSEMNVSTLELGDSALYLCASSGDFYSPLHFGNGTRLTVT.

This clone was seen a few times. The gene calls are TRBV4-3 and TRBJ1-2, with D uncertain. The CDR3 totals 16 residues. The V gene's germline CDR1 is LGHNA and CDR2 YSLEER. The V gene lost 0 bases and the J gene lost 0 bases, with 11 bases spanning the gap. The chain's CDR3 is CASSQDLALANYGYTF. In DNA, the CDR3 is TGCGCCAGCAGCCAAGATCTGGCGTTAGCTAACTATGGCTACACCTTC.

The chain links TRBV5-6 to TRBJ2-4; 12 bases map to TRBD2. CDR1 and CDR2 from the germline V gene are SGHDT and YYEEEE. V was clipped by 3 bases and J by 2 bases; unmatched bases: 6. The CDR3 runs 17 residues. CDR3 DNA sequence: TGTGCCAGCAGCTATAGGACTAGCGGGATTTCCAAAAACATTCAGTACTTC. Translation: CASSYRTSGISKNIQYF. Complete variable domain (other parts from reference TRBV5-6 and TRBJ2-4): DAGVTQSPTHLIKTRGQQVTLRCSPKSGHDTVSWYQQALGQGPQFIFQYYEEEERQRGNFPDRFSGHQFPNYSSELNVNALLLGDSALYLCASSYRTSGISKNIQYFGAGTRLSVL.

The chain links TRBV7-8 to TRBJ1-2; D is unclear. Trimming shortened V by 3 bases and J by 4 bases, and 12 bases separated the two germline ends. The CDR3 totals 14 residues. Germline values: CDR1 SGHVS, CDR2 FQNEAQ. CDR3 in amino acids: CASSFDSMSYGYTF. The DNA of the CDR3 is TGTGCCAGCAGCTTCGACTCTATGAGCTATGGCTACACCTTC.

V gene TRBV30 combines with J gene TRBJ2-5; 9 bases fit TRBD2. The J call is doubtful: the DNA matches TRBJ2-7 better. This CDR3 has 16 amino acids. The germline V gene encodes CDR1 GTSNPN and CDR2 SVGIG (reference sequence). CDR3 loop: CAWSVNGLAGDYEQYF. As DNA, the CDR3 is TGTGCCTGGAGTGTAAACGGATTAGCGGGAGACTACGAGCAGTACTTC.

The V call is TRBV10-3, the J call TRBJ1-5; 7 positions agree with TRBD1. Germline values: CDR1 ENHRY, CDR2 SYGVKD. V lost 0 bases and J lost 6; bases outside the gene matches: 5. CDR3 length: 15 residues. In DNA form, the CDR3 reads TGTGCCATCAGTGAGTCCCGACAGGGAAGTCAGCCCCAGCATTTT. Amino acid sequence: CAISESRQGSQPQHF.

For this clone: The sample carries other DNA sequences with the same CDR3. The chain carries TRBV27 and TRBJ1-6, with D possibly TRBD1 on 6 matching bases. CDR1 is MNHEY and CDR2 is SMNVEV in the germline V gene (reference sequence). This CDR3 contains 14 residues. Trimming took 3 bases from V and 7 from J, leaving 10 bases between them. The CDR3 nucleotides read TGTGCCAGCAGTTTGGATAGGGGGAATTCACCCCTCCACTTT. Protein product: CASSLDRGNSPLHF.

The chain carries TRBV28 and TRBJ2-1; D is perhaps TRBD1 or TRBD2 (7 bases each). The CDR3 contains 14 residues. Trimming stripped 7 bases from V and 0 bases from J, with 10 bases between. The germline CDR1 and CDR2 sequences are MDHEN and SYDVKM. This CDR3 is CASTGGGSYNEQFF. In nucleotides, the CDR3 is TGTGCCAGCACAGGGGGGGGCTCCTACAATGAGCAGTTCTTC.

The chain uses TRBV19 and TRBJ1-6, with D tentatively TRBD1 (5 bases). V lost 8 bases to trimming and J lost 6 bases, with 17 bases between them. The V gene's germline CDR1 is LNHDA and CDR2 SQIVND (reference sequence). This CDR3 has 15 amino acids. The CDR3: CASGTGWDLNSPLHF. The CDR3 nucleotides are TGTGCCAGTGGAACAGGATGGGACCTTAATTCACCCCTCCACTTT.

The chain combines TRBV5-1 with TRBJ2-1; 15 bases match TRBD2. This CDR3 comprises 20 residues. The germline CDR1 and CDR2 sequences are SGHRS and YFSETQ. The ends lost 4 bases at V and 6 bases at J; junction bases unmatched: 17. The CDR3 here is CASSLRWTSGRVVAGNEQFF. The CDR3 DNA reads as TGCGCCAGCAGCCTTAGATGGACTAGCGGGAGGGTGGTTGCCGGCAATGAGCAGTTCTTC.

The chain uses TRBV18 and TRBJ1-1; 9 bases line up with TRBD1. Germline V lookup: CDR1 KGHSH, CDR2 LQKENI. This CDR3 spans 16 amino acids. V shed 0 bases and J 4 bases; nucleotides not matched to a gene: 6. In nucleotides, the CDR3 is TGTGCCAGCTCACCACCGGGGGGACAGGGTCGCACTGAAGCTTTCTTT. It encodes CASSPPGGQGRTEAFF.

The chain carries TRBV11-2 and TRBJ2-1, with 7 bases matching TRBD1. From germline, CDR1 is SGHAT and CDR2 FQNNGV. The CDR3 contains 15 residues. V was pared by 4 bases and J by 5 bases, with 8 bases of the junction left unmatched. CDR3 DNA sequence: TGTGCCAGCAGCTCCGGACAGGTAGGTCACAATGAGCAGTTCTTC. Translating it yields CASSSGQVGHNEQFF. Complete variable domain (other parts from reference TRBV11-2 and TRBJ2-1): EAGVAQSPRYKIIEKRQSVAFWCNPISGHATLYWYQQILGQGPKLLIQFQNNGVVDDSQLPKDRFSAERLKGVDSTLKIQPAKLEDSAVYLCASSSGQVGHNEQFFGPGTRLTVL.